A selection of T cell receptor beta chains follows, all from one sample in a study of shared clonotypes between healthy human individuals. The data were produced by immunoSEQ multiplex PCR, yet TCRdb's version contains in-frame clones alone and is incomplete. Here the sample spans 190,000 or so clones, approximately 61% being singletons. Sequencing was carried out using memory CD4+ T cells sorted from blood. The receptor set was obtained from a man aged 25-40 years in good health. Both conserved end residues are part of each CDR3. Each record gives: CDR3 length, V gene, D gene, J gene, clone size, CDR3 protein, CDR3 DNA. The D gene is left open where the match is weak. For some rows the clone size is stated as once, few or many, or as a class when expanded; others skip it.

length: 15
V: TRBV5-1
D: -
J: TRBJ2-3
size: once
CDR3: CASSRQGLGTDTQYF
DNA: TGCGCCAGCAGCCGCCAGGGGCTAGGAACAGATACGCAGTATTTT

length: 14
V: TRBV12-5
D: -
J: TRBJ2-1
size: -
CDR3: CASGLGRNNNEQFF
DNA: TGTGCTAGTGGTTTGGGGCGGAACAACAATGAGCAGTTCTTC

length: 16
V: TRBV19
D: TRBD1
J: TRBJ2-3
size: -
CDR3: CASSTGGARGTITQYF
DNA: TGTGCCAGTTCGACAGGGGGGGCCAGGGGCACAATTACGCAGTATTTT

length: 16
V: TRBV5-6
D: TRBD1
J: TRBJ2-7
size: -
CDR3: CASSLEGQGTLYEQYF
DNA: TGTGCCAGCAGCTTGGAGGGACAGGGGACCCTCTACGAGCAGTACTTC

length: 16
V: TRBV6-5
D: -
J: TRBJ1-5
size: -
CDR3: CASSLSGAVSNQPQHF
DNA: TGTGCCAGCAGTTTATCGGGGGCGGTGAGCAATCAGCCCCAGCATTTT

length: 14
V: TRBV5-8
D: -
J: TRBJ1-4
size: few
CDR3: CASSLGGTNEKLFF
DNA: TGTGCCAGCAGCTTAGGGGGAACTAATGAAAAACTGTTTTTT

length: 15
V: TRBV29-1
D: TRBD1
J: TRBJ2-2
size: -
CDR3: CSVAGTGAGPGELFF
DNA: TGCAGCGTTGCCGGGACAGGGGCCGGCCCCGGGGAGCTGTTTTTT

length: 15
V: TRBV11-3
D: TRBD1
J: TRBJ2-5
size: -
CDR3: CASSERTGGRETQYF
DNA: TGTGCCAGCAGCGAAAGGACAGGGGGTCGTGAGACCCAGTACTTC

length: 11
V: TRBV20-1
D: -
J: TRBJ2-7
size: few
CDR3: CSARVATEQYF
DNA: TGCAGTGCTAGAGTAGCGACCGAGCAGTACTTC

length: 13
V: TRBV18
D: -
J: TRBJ2-5
size: -
CDR3: CASSLYWDETQYF
DNA: TGTGCCAGCTCATTGTATTGGGACGAGACCCAGTACTTC

length: 12
V: TRBV5-8
D: TRBD2
J: TRBJ2-3
size: -
CDR3: CASGLAGGHRDF
DNA: TGTGCCAGCGGGCTAGCGGGAGGTCATCGAGATTTT

length: 14
V: TRBV5-1
D: -
J: TRBJ2-7
size: few
CDR3: CASSLTGTSYEQYF
DNA: TGCGCCAGCAGCCTCACGGGGACCTCCTACGAGCAGTACTTC

length: 15
V: TRBV5-6
D: TRBD1
J: TRBJ2-1
size: -
CDR3: CASSLAGQGYNEQFF
DNA: TGTGCCAGCAGCTTGGCGGGACAGGGGTACAATGAGCAGTTCTTC

length: 15
V: TRBV28
D: -
J: TRBJ1-2
size: -
CDR3: CASSPLGGPNYGYTF
DNA: TGTGCCAGCAGTCCCCTAGGGGGACCTAACTATGGCTACACCTTC